Listed below are T cell receptor beta chains from one sample, sequenced in a study of post-analysis software for immune sequencing data. TCRdb re-called the PCR reads through MiXCR, storing one row per CDR3 protein. The sample holds approximately 250,000 distinct CDR3 sequences; about 40% are singletons and the top ten take 4% to 5.5%. Sequences were obtained from blood. These receptors were obtained from a girl aged 5 to 17 with multiple sclerosis. CDR3s include the opening cysteine and the closing phenylalanine or tryptophan. Each record gives: V gene, clone size, D gene, J gene, CDR3 protein, CDR3 DNA. A D gene is named only where the DNA matches it firmly. Clone size is not always given. Where it is, it says once, few, many or a class for expanded clones.

V gene: TRBV2; clone size: many; D gene: .; J gene: TRBJ1-6; CDR3 protein: CASSVGGHYANSPLHF; CDR3 DNA: TGTGCCAGCAGTGTAGGAGGACACTACGCCAATTCACCCCTCCACTTT
V gene: TRBV4-1; clone size: .; D gene: .; J gene: TRBJ2-2; CDR3 protein: CASSHPNTGELFF; CDR3 DNA: TGCGCCAGCAGCCACCCGAACACCGGGGAGCTGTTTTTT
V gene: TRBV5-1; clone size: once; D gene: .; J gene: TRBJ2-7; CDR3 protein: CASSPLDSDYEQYF; CDR3 DNA: TGCGCCAGCAGCCCCCTGGACAGCGATTACGAGCAGTACTTC
V gene: TRBV24-1; clone size: many; D gene: .; J gene: TRBJ2-5; CDR3 protein: CATSDPAGETQYF; CDR3 DNA: TGTGCCACCAGTGATCCGGCCGGGGAGACCCAGTACTTC
V gene: TRBV7-2; clone size: few; D gene: .; J gene: TRBJ2-7; CDR3 protein: CASSFSRGRTSQYF; CDR3 DNA: TGTGCCAGCAGTTTCTCCCGGGGGAGGACTTCACAGTACTTC
V gene: TRBV15; clone size: many; D gene: TRBD1; J gene: TRBJ1-6; CDR3 protein: CATSLTGERSPLHF; CDR3 DNA: TGTGCCACCAGCCTGACAGGGGAGCGTTCACCCCTCCACTTT
V gene: TRBV20-1; clone size: many; D gene: .; J gene: TRBJ1-4; CDR3 protein: CSASGGFSNEKLFF; CDR3 DNA: TGCAGTGCTAGCGGGGGCTTTTCGAATGAAAAACTGTTTTTT
V gene: TRBV7-2; clone size: .; D gene: TRBD2; J gene: TRBJ2-5; CDR3 protein: CASSRGGLAGGEQYF; CDR3 DNA: TGTGCCAGCAGCCGGGGGGGACTAGCGGGCGGGGAGCAGTACTTC
V gene: TRBV3-1; clone size: .; D gene: .; J gene: TRBJ2-7; CDR3 protein: CAGSQGVEQYF; CDR3 DNA: TGTGCCGGCAGCCAAGGGGTAGAGCAGTACTTC
V gene: TRBV12-3/TRBV12-4; clone size: many; D gene: TRBD1; J gene: TRBJ1-5; CDR3 protein: CASSLGLTGGAINQPQHF; CDR3 DNA: TGTGCCAGCAGTTTAGGCCTTACAGGGGGCGCGATCAATCAGCCCCAGCATTTT
V gene: TRBV4-1; clone size: many; D gene: .; J gene: TRBJ2-5; CDR3 protein: CASSQGLSGETQYF; CDR3 DNA: TGCGCCAGCAGCCAGGGACTCTCCGGGGAGACCCAGTACTTC
V gene: TRBV20-1; clone size: .; D gene: TRBD1; J gene: TRBJ2-1; CDR3 protein: CSARTGSYNEQFF; CDR3 DNA: TGCAGTGCTAGGACAGGGTCCTACAATGAGCAGTTCTTC
V gene: TRBV7-8; clone size: .; D gene: .; J gene: TRBJ2-3; CDR3 protein: CASSFRSGADTQYF; CDR3 DNA: TGTGCCAGCAGCTTCCGATCCGGAGCAGATACGCAGTATTTT
V gene: TRBV18; clone size: .; D gene: .; J gene: TRBJ2-2; CDR3 protein: CASSPGNSASTGELFF; CDR3 DNA: TGTGCCAGCTCACCAGGAAATAGTGCTTCGACCGGGGAGCTGTTTTTT
V gene: TRBV25-1; clone size: .; D gene: .; J gene: TRBJ1-2; CDR3 protein: CASSEGGRDYGYTF; CDR3 DNA: TGTGCCAGCAGCGAGGGGGGTAGGGACTATGGCTACACCTTC
V gene: TRBV5-1; clone size: .; D gene: .; J gene: TRBJ2-7; CDR3 protein: CASSRNRDEQYF; CDR3 DNA: TGCGCCAGCAGCCGTAACAGGGACGAGCAGTACTTC
V gene: TRBV20-1; clone size: few; D gene: TRBD2; J gene: TRBJ2-3; CDR3 protein: CSASVPRTSGSLYGADTQYF; CDR3 DNA: TGCAGTGCTAGTGTGCCGAGGACTAGCGGGAGTTTGTACGGCGCAGATACGCAGTATTTT
V gene: TRBV27; clone size: few; D gene: TRBD2; J gene: TRBJ2-1; CDR3 protein: CASTTSPSSYNEQFF; CDR3 DNA: TGTGCCAGCACGACTAGCCCGAGCTCCTACAATGAGCAGTTCTTC
V gene: TRBV7-8; clone size: many; D gene: .; J gene: TRBJ1-6; CDR3 protein: CASSQDRGFSPLHF; CDR3 DNA: TGTGCCAGCAGCCAAGACCGGGGTTTTTCACCCCTCCACTTT
V gene: TRBV11-3; clone size: few; D gene: .; J gene: TRBJ2-1; CDR3 protein: CASSRQGSYNEQFF; CDR3 DNA: TGTGCCAGCAGCCGGCAGGGGTCCTACAATGAGCAGTTCTTC
V gene: TRBV20-1; clone size: .; D gene: .; J gene: TRBJ2-7; CDR3 protein: CSARDPRPGPSYEQYF; CDR3 DNA: TGCAGTGCTAGAGATCCGCGGCCGGGACCTTCCTACGAGCAGTACTTC
V gene: TRBV7-2; clone size: many; D gene: .; J gene: TRBJ1-5; CDR3 protein: CASSLVKGNNQPQHF; CDR3 DNA: TGTGCCAGCAGCTTAGTCAAGGGGAACAATCAGCCCCAGCATTTT
V gene: TRBV5-1; clone size: many; D gene: .; J gene: TRBJ1-1; CDR3 protein: CASSLEQNTEAFF; CDR3 DNA: TGCGCCAGCAGCTTGGAGCAGAACACTGAAGCTTTCTTT
V gene: TRBV28; clone size: few; D gene: .; J gene: TRBJ1-5; CDR3 protein: CASSKLGLGYNQPQHF; CDR3 DNA: TGTGCCAGCAGTAAGCTGGGCCTAGGATACAATCAGCCCCAGCATTTT
V gene: TRBV12-3/TRBV12-4; clone size: many; D gene: .; J gene: TRBJ1-1; CDR3 protein: CASSASLVGKDTEAFF; CDR3 DNA: TGTGCCAGCAGCGCGTCATTGGTGGGCAAGGACACTGAAGCTTTCTTT
V gene: TRBV3-1; clone size: .; D gene: .; J gene: TRBJ2-2; CDR3 protein: CASSQARTVTGELFF; CDR3 DNA: TGTGCCAGCAGCCAAGCGCGGACAGTCACCGGGGAGCTGTTTTTT
V gene: TRBV20-1; clone size: .; D gene: .; J gene: TRBJ1-5; CDR3 protein: CSGRADDEPQHF; CDR3 DNA: TGCAGTGGGCGGGCGGACGATGAGCCCCAGCATTTT
V gene: TRBV7-2; clone size: many; D gene: TRBD2; J gene: TRBJ2-1; CDR3 protein: CASSLEGLAVYNEQFF; CDR3 DNA: TGTGCCAGCAGCTTAGAAGGTCTAGCGGTGTACAATGAGCAGTTCTTC
V gene: TRBV15; clone size: many; D gene: .; J gene: TRBJ2-5; CDR3 protein: CATSRDRGAETQYF; CDR3 DNA: TGTGCCACCAGCAGAGATCGGGGGGCGGAGACCCAGTACTTC
V gene: TRBV28; clone size: .; D gene: TRBD2; J gene: TRBJ2-1; CDR3 protein: CASSLIAGGNNEQFF; CDR3 DNA: TGTGCCAGCAGTTTAATAGCGGGAGGGAACAATGAGCAGTTCTTC
V gene: TRBV19; clone size: .; D gene: .; J gene: TRBJ1-5; CDR3 protein: CASSTQSNQPQHF; CDR3 DNA: TGTGCCAGTAGTACCCAGAGCAATCAGCCCCAGCATTTT
V gene: TRBV10-3; clone size: few; D gene: .; J gene: TRBJ2-3; CDR3 protein: CAISESPGLGTDTQYF; CDR3 DNA: TGTGCCATCAGTGAGTCTCCGGGCTTGGGCACAGATACGCAGTATTTT
V gene: TRBV18; clone size: .; D gene: .; J gene: TRBJ1-1; CDR3 protein: CASSTAGTEAFF; CDR3 DNA: TGTGCCAGCTCAACGGCGGGCACTGAAGCTTTCTTT
V gene: TRBV15; clone size: many; D gene: .; J gene: TRBJ1-5; CDR3 protein: CATSNGPGGNQPQHF; CDR3 DNA: TGTGCCACCAGCAACGGTCCAGGGGGCAATCAGCCCCAGCATTTT
V gene: TRBV2; clone size: few; D gene: .; J gene: TRBJ1-3; CDR3 protein: CASRRGGSSGNTIYF; CDR3 DNA: TGTGCCAGCAGAAGGGGCGGGAGCTCTGGAAACACCATATATTTT
V gene: TRBV7-8; clone size: .; D gene: TRBD2; J gene: TRBJ2-7; CDR3 protein: CASSLAGVLSSYEQYF; CDR3 DNA: TGTGCCAGCAGTTTGGCGGGGGTTCTGAGCTCCTACGAGCAGTACTTC